These 25 T cell receptor beta chains share one sample of origin, sequenced in a study. TCRdb ran MiXCR on the RT-PCR reads and lists one entry per CDR3 protein. The profile shows hundreds of thousands of distinct CDR3 sequences, 11% to 15% of them singletons. What was sequenced was memory CD4+ T cells from blood. The receptors originated from a female donor in good health, serving as a healthy control.

V usage is TRBV20-1 and J usage is TRBJ2-1, with D possibly being TRBD1 (6 bases). The germline gives CDR1 DFQATT, CDR2 SNEGSKA (reference sequence). The germline V and J ends were trimmed by 4 bases and 1 base, with 11 bases remaining between them. The CDR3 sequence is 14 residues long. The CDR3 bases are TGCAGTGCTACCCCAGGGGCGTCCTACAATGAGCAGTTCTTC. This gives the protein CSATPGASYNEQFF.

This chain uses TRBV27 with TRBJ2-7, with 11 bases aligning to TRBD2. Germline CDR1 MNHEY, CDR2 SMNVEV (reference sequence). V lost 2 bases, J lost 7 bases, and 4 bases stayed unmatched. The CDR3 is 14 amino acids. The CDR3 reads CASSLSRLAGEQYF. The CDR3 region has the DNA TGTGCCAGCAGTTTAAGTAGACTAGCGGGGGAGCAGTACTTC.

CDR3 coding DNA: TGCGCCAGCAGCTTGGCCGGGACAGGGTTGTGGGAGGCTTTCTTT. This sequence encodes CASSLAGTGLWEAFF. The chain is built from TRBV5-1 and TRBJ1-1; 9 nucleotides line up with TRBD1. This CDR3 is built from 15 residues. The junction had 11 bases not matched to a gene; V was cut back by 0 bases and J by 11 bases. Germline V gene data show CDR1 as SGHRS and CDR2 as YFSETQ.

This clonotype was counted ten times or more. This chain links TRBV27 with TRBJ2-7, with D possibly being TRBD1 (5 bases). The CDR3 totals 15 residues. In germline, CDR1 is MNHEY, CDR2 SMNVEV (reference sequence). V was trimmed by 5 bases and J by 0 bases, leaving 14 bases between them. The CDR3 spells CASSLLDSNSYEQYF. As DNA, the CDR3 is TGTGCCAGCAGTCTTCTAGACAGCAACTCCTACGAGCAGTACTTC.

Note on this clonotype: Lacking the conserved final phenylalanine or tryptophan, this CDR3 likely reflects a read error. The chain employs TRBV7-6 and TRBJ2-5, with D perhaps being TRBD1 or TRBD2 (5 bases each). V lost 4 bases, J lost 1 base, and 16 bases lay in between. CDR1 is SGHVS, CDR2 FNYEAQ, per germline. CDR3 length: 16 amino acids. CDR3 DNA: TGTGCCAGCAGCTCGAGGGGCCTAACACTCCAAGAGACCCAGTACTAC. Protein: CASSSRGLTLQETQYY.

This chain connects TRBV24-1 to TRBJ1-1, with D maybe TRBD1 (5 bases). The germline V gene has CDR1 KGHDR and CDR2 SFDVKD. The CDR3 runs to 16 residues. V lost 3 bases to trimming and J lost 1 base, with 14 bases between them. The chain's CDR3 is CATSDPRAGQNTEAFF. In DNA form, the CDR3 reads TGTGCCACCAGTGATCCCCGTGCTGGACAGAACACTGAAGCTTTCTTT.

The V gene is TRBV3-1, the J gene TRBJ1-2; a weak D match, TRBD1 (5 bases). The CDR3 is 12 residues long. Trimming pared 1 base from V and 14 bases from J, leaving 14 bases between. Per germline, CDR1 LGHDT and CDR2 YNNKEL (reference sequence). The CDR3 nucleotides are TGTGCCAGCAGCCAAGGGACAACACAAGAGACCTTC. It specifies CASSQGTTQETF.

This clonotype has just a few counts. V gene TRBV20-1 combines with J gene TRBJ2-2; possibly TRBD2 for D (5 bases). In germline, CDR1 is DFQATT, CDR2 SNEGSKA (reference sequence). The ends were cut back, 3 bases at V and 0 bases at J, with 11 bases in the middle. This CDR3 comprises 15 residues. In DNA, the CDR3 is TGCAGTGCTAGCTTCTCGGAGGCGAACACCGGGGAGCTGTTTTTT. It translates to CSASFSEANTGELFF.

This clonotype has a handful of counts. CDR3: CASSGTSGSRQQYF. The CDR3 region has the DNA TGTGCCAGCAGCGGGACTAGCGGGAGCAGACAGCAGTACTTC. The chain uses TRBV7-2 and TRBJ2-7; TRBD2 matches 14 bases. Germline CDR1 SGHTA, CDR2 FQGNSA. V lost 5 bases, J lost 8 bases, and 5 bases stayed unmatched. This CDR3 spans 14 amino acids.

The chain links TRBV5-1 to TRBJ2-1, with TRBD2 matching 7 bases. The germline V gene encodes CDR1 SGHRS and CDR2 YFSETQ. The CDR3 is 15 amino acids. The V and J ends lost 5 bases and 3 bases, in that order; junction bases with no gene match: 8. CDR3 in DNA: TGCGCCAGCAGAGAATGGGACTACCGCTACAATGAGCAGTTCTTC. As protein: CASREWDYRYNEQFF.

This clonotype has ten or more counts. The genes are TRBV4-3 and TRBJ1-2; D unclear. CDR3 length equals 16 residues. Germline V CDR1 and CDR2: LGHNA, YSLEER. Trimming stripped 4 bases from V and 5 bases from J, with 20 bases between. CDR3 protein: CASSPRTGPSYYGYTF. Written as DNA, the CDR3 is TGCGCCAGCAGCCCGAGGACGGGTCCTTCATATTATGGCTACACCTTC.

The chain uses TRBV5-4 and TRBJ2-3; 11 bases are a match to TRBD1. V lost 7 bases to trimming and J lost 3 bases; unmatched junction nucleotides: 7. The CDR3 sequence is 15 residues long. Looked up from germline, CDR1 is SGHNT and CDR2 is YYREEE (reference sequence). CDR3 sequence (DNA): TGTGCCAGCTTTCCGGACAGGGGGCTGACAGATACGCAGTATTTT. Protein: CASFPDRGLTDTQYF.

In this sample, this clonotype turned up many times. The rearrangement links TRBV6-2 or TRBV6-3 to TRBJ1-1; 7 bases map to TRBD1. The CDR3 length is 13 residues. Losses at the gene ends were 7 bases for V and 4 bases for J; bases not matched to a gene: 6. Germline V lookup: CDR1 MNHEY, CDR2 SVGEGT. CDR3 coding DNA: TGTGCCAGCAAATTACAGGGGAGCACTGAAGCTTTCTTT. Translation: CASKLQGSTEAFF.

In its sample, this clonotype was seen a few times. The rearrangement links TRBV7-2 to TRBJ1-1; D is possibly TRBD1 (5 bases). V shed 4 bases and J shed 1 base, with 10 bases lying between them. The CDR3 length is 14 residues. Germline CDR1 and CDR2: SGHTA and FQGNSA. CDR3 bases: TGTGCCAGCAGCTGGGGACGGGAGAACACTGAAGCTTTCTTT. Protein sequence: CASSWGRENTEAFF. The full variable domain, in which reference TRBV7-2 and TRBJ1-1 provide the parts outside the CDR3, is GAGVSQSPSNKVTEKGKDVELRCDPISGHTALYWYRQSLGQGLEFLIYFQGNSAPDKSGLPSDRFSAERTGGSVSTLTIQRTQQEDSAVYLCASSWGRENTEAFFGQGTRLTVV.

This clonotype appeared a few times. The chain is built from TRBV18 and TRBJ2-1; D possibly matches TRBD1 or TRBD2 (5 bases each). The CDR3 consists of 16 residues. Germline lookup yields CDR1 KGHSH and CDR2 LQKENI. V lost 2 bases to trimming and J lost 1 base, with 12 bases between them. CDR3 coding DNA: TGTGCCAGCTCACCATTAGGGACCTTATCCTACAATGAGCAGTTCTTC. Its protein product is CASSPLGTLSYNEQFF.

This clonotype occurred a few times. V is TRBV7-3 and J is TRBJ2-1; D remains ambiguous. The CDR3 spans 13 residues. Germline V gene data show CDR1 as SGHTA and CDR2 as FQGTGA. The V end was cut by 6 bases, the J end by 2 bases, with 8 bases between. The CDR3 loop is CASSSAPYNEQFF. In DNA, the CDR3 is TGTGCCAGCAGTTCTGCGCCCTACAATGAGCAGTTCTTC.

This clonotype was recorded at least ten times. V gene TRBV7-2 combines with J gene TRBJ2-7; 8 positions match TRBD2. The germline CDR1 and CDR2 sequences are SGHTA and FQGNSA. The V segment lost 5 bases and the J segment 2 bases; nucleotides outside the gene matches: 11. The CDR3 consists of 16 residues. CDR3 in amino acids: CASSPGSSGRTYEQYF. For the CDR3, the DNA is TGTGCCAGCAGCCCTGGGTCTAGCGGGCGAACCTACGAGCAGTACTTC.

The rearrangement joins TRBV5-1 to TRBJ2-7; D remains ambiguous. This CDR3 contains 15 residues. Trimming took off 0 bases at V and 5 bases at J, with 15 bases between the two ends. Looked up from germline, CDR1 is SGHRS and CDR2 is YFSETQ. Here the CDR3 reads CASSLAVGSQHEQYF. CDR3 sequence (DNA): TGCGCCAGCAGCTTGGCGGTGGGTTCTCAGCACGAGCAGTACTTC.

The chain joins TRBV3-1 to TRBJ1-6; 7 bases are a match to TRBD1. The trim removed 0 bases at V and 9 bases at J, leaving 8 bases unmatched. Germline lookup yields CDR1 LGHDT and CDR2 YNNKEL (reference sequence). The CDR3 has 16 residues. CDR3 DNA sequence: TGTGCCAGCAGCCAAGATCCTCAGGGGGTCGGTTCACCCCTCCACTTT. Encoded protein: CASSQDPQGVGSPLHF.

This clonotype appeared many times. The chain combines TRBV6-1 with TRBJ1-3; no clear D. The germline V gene has CDR1 MNHNS and CDR2 SASEGT. V dropped 1 base and J dropped 4 bases, with 2 bases sitting between them. CDR3 length equals 12 residues. The CDR3 nucleotides are TGTGCCAGCAGTGAAGTAGGAAACACCATATATTTT. This translates into CASSEVGNTIYF.

This clonotype was seen a few times. This chain joins TRBV12-3 or TRBV12-4 and TRBJ1-1; 7 positions match TRBD1. V lost 3 bases, J lost 0 bases, and 10 bases stayed unmatched. The CDR3 runs to 17 residues. CDR3 DNA sequence: TGTGCCAGCAGTTTGGAGCTTTCGACAGGGATGAACACTGAAGCTTTCTTT. Translation gives CASSLELSTGMNTEAFF.

At least ten counts were recorded for this clonotype. The genes are TRBV10-3 and TRBJ1-1; D is unclear. In germline, CDR1 is ENHRY, CDR2 SYGVKD. V was pared by 8 bases and J by 5 bases, with 15 bases between. CDR3 size: 13 residues. The CDR3, as DNA: TGTGCCATCTCCGAGGACGGACTAACTGAAGCTTTCTTT. As protein: CAISEDGLTEAFF.

This clonotype occurred a few times. V and J are TRBV4-2 and TRBJ1-1; tentative D call: TRBD1 (5 bases). Trimming took 0 bases from V and 5 from J, leaving 19 bases between them. Germline CDR1 is LGHNA and CDR2 is YNFKEQ. The CDR3 runs 17 residues. The CDR3 sequence is CASSQDHAGTPGTEAFF. The CDR3 DNA sequence: TGTGCCAGCAGCCAAGATCATGCCGGGACCCCCGGGACTGAAGCTTTCTTT.

The V gene is TRBV9, the J gene TRBJ2-1, with 8 bases lining up with TRBD2. Germline-derived CDR1 and CDR2 are SGDLS and YYNGEE. V dropped 3 bases and J dropped 8; count of bases not matched to a gene: 7. The CDR3 length is 14 residues. CDR3 nucleotides: TGTGCCAGCAGCGAAACCGGGACTAGTTATGAGCAGTTCTTC. It encodes CASSETGTSYEQFF.

Worth noting for this clonotype: One junction end does not reproduce the germline sequence, and a read error may be involved. The chain links TRBV7-9 to TRBJ2-5; D tentatively fits TRBD1 or TRBD2 (5 bases each). Germline CDR1 is SEHNR and CDR2 is FQNEAQ (reference sequence). The CDR3 sequence is 12 residues long. The DNA of the CDR3 is TGTGCCAGCAGCCCACCGGGACCAGATATACACTTC. This encodes CASSPPGPDIHF. Complete variable domain (other parts from reference TRBV7-9 and TRBJ2-5): DTGVSQNPRHKITKRGQNVTFRCDPISEHNRLYWYRQTLGQGPEFLTYFQNEAQLEKSRLLSDRFSAERPKGSFSTLEIQRTEQGDSAMYLCASSPPGPDIHFGPGTRLLVL.